Listed below are T cell receptor beta chains from one sample, sequenced in a study of Ad26.COV2.S vaccination and SARS-CoV-2 variants. The repertoire was sequenced with immunoSEQ multiplex PCR; TCRdb's copy has only in-frame clones and lacks some. The table has fewer than 500,000 clones, 80% to 95% seen once. The sequencing here drew on peripheral blood, taken in a trial of Ad26.COV2.S vaccine versus placebo. All receptors derive from a person between 18 and 60 years old who received the Ad26.COV2.S COVID-19 vaccine or a placebo. Each CDR3 is given with its conserved first and last residue. The D gene is left open where the match is weak.

V,D,J,CDR3
TRBV5-1,-,TRBJ2-7,CASSPGTDPYEQYF
TRBV19,-,TRBJ2-2,CASRGGANTGELFF
TRBV6-2/TRBV6-3,-,TRBJ2-1,CASSSTSGSSYNEQFF
TRBV7-9,TRBD2,TRBJ2-3,CASSSRLAGGPADTQYF
TRBV5-4,-,TRBJ1-2,CASSLVGVAHYGYTF
TRBV11-2,-,TRBJ2-7,CASSPVRGESSYEQYF
TRBV28,-,TRBJ1-4,CASSLGEESYIREKLFF
TRBV2,-,TRBJ2-7,CASSRQGPLYEQYF
TRBV11-3,TRBD2,TRBJ2-1,CASSYSKAGGSYNEQFF
TRBV9,-,TRBJ2-1,CASRALAGGLYEQFF
TRBV6-5,TRBD2,TRBJ2-2,CASRGLERRSGELFF